Each of the 20 T cell receptor beta chains below was sequenced from the same sample in a study of blood T cell repertoires in COVID-19. Method: immunoSEQ multiplex PCR; TCRdb's copy keeps in-frame clones and lacks some. The sample records a few hundred thousand clones, around nine tenths being singletons. The sample taken for sequencing was peripheral blood. The receptors were gathered from a woman in her 30s with COVID-19, enrolled during active disease.

This clone was counted a few times. The CDR3 sequence: CATGVGRMNTEAFF. DNA for the CDR3: TGTGCCACAGGGGTCGGGCGTATGAACACTGAAGCTTTCTTT. This sequence joins TRBV10-3 and TRBJ1-1, with D perhaps matching TRBD1 (6 bases). CDR3 length: 14 residues. Germline values: CDR1 ENHRY, CDR2 SYGVKD. V was shortened by 10 bases and J by 0 bases, with 15 bases between the two germline ends.

V and J are TRBV29-1 and TRBJ2-3; possible D gene TRBD2, 7 bases. Germline V gene sequence: CDR1 SQVTM, CDR2 ANQGSEA. There are 14 residues in the CDR3. Trimming cost V 6 bases and J 3 bases, with 16 bases left between them. The CDR3 loop is CSVRGGVVTDTQYF. The CDR3 nucleotides read TGCAGCGTAAGGGGGGGAGTGGTGACAGATACGCAGTATTTT.

This chain connects TRBV2 to TRBJ1-5, with 7 bases that match TRBD1. This CDR3 is built from 15 residues. The germline CDR1 and CDR2 sequences are SNHLY and FYNNEI. V dropped 6 bases and J dropped 2; count of bases not matched to a gene: 7. CDR3 amino acids: CASRGRTGGNQPQHF. The CDR3 region has the DNA TGTGCCAGCAGGGGCAGGACAGGAGGCAATCAGCCCCAGCATTTT.

The J gene is TRBJ1-1, the V gene TRBV19; D is unresolved. V gave up 5 bases and J gave up 0 bases, with 10 bases separating them. This CDR3 contains 14 residues. In germline, CDR1 is LNHDA, CDR2 SQIVND (reference sequence). CDR3 residues: CASSQAGLNTEAFF. The CDR3 DNA sequence: TGTGCCAGTAGTCAAGCGGGCTTGAACACTGAAGCTTTCTTT.

The chain has TRBV7-9 and TRBJ1-1; tentative D call: TRBD1 (5 bases). Trimming removed 2 bases at V and 1 base at J, with 8 bases between. There are 14 residues in the CDR3. CDR1 SEHNR and CDR2 FQNEAQ come from the germline V gene (reference sequence). This CDR3 is CASSLQGSNTEAFF. CDR3 bases: TGTGCCAGCAGCTTACAGGGTTCGAACACTGAAGCTTTCTTT.

This clone was detected only once. This rearrangement joins TRBV11-2 to TRBJ1-2; tentative D call: TRBD1 (6 bases). The CDR3 extends over 16 amino acids. Germline assignment: CDR1 SGHAT and CDR2 FQNNGV. V lost 5 bases and J lost 0, with 16 bases in between. DNA for the CDR3: TGTGCCAGCAGCCTCAAGTATACAGGGACTAACTATGGCTACACCTTC. Its translation: CASSLKYTGTNYGYTF.

The gene calls are TRBV5-1 and TRBJ2-5; 11 positions agree with TRBD2. Germline V gene sequence: CDR1 SGHRS, CDR2 YFSETQ. The V and J ends lost 2 bases and 4 bases, in that order; junction bases with no gene match: 4. This CDR3 has 15 amino acids. In DNA form, the CDR3 reads TGCGCCAGCAGCTTAATTAGCGGGGGGGGAGAGACCCAGTACTTC. It translates to CASSLISGGGETQYF.

In the case of this clone: Other nucleotide sequences from this sample produce the same CDR3. This chain links TRBV5-1 with TRBJ1-2; perhaps TRBD1 as D (5 bases). The CDR3 has 13 residues. Germline V gives CDR1 SGHRS, CDR2 YFSETQ. Trimming removed 0 bases from V and 4 bases from J, with 7 bases in between. CDR3 bases: TGCGCCAGCAGCTTGGGGACACTCTATGGCTACACCTTC. Its protein is CASSLGTLYGYTF.

The chain carries TRBV5-5 and TRBJ1-5, with 8 bases lining up with TRBD1. This CDR3 is built from 16 residues. Per the germline V gene, CDR1 is SGHKS and CDR2 is YYEKEE (reference sequence). Unmatched junction bases numbered 2, after V lost 0 bases and J lost 0 bases. The CDR3 here is CASSLGDRNSNQPQHF. The CDR3 DNA is TGTGCCAGCAGCTTGGGGGACAGGAATAGCAATCAGCCCCAGCATTTT.

V usage is TRBV19 and J usage is TRBJ1-2; 8 bases are a match to TRBD1. The CDR3 length is 14 residues. Germline CDR1 and CDR2: LNHDA and SQIVND (reference sequence). The junction had 8 bases not matched to a gene; V was cut back by 7 bases and J by 4 bases. The CDR3 DNA reads as TGTGCCAGTAACGCAGGGGGCTCTCCCTATGGCTACACCTTC. It encodes CASNAGGSPYGYTF. The whole variable domain, remainder taken from reference TRBV19 and TRBJ1-2, is DGGITQSPKYLFRKEGQNVTLSCEQNLNHDAMYWYRQDPGQGLRLIYYSQIVNDFQKGDIAEGYSVSREKKESFPLTVTSAQKNPTAFYLCASNAGGSPYGYTFGSGTRLTVV.

In DNA, the CDR3 is TGTGCCAGCAGCCAAGTACAGTCAAACATTCAGTACTTC. The encoded protein is CASSQVQSNIQYF. V usage is TRBV14 and J usage is TRBJ2-4; D ambiguous. Per the germline V gene, CDR1 is SGHDN and CDR2 is FVKESK. V lost 1 base and J lost 6, with 7 bases in between. The CDR3 consists of 13 residues. The whole variable domain, filled in from reference TRBV14 and TRBJ2-4, reads EAGVTQFPSHSVIEKGQTVTLRCDPISGHDNLYWYRRVMGKEIKFLLHFVKESKQDESGMPNNRFLAERTGGTYSTLKVQPAELEDSGVYFCASSQVQSNIQYFGAGTRLSVL.

The chain is built from TRBV6-5 and TRBJ1-6, with D perhaps matching TRBD1 (6 bases). Germline V gene lookup returns CDR1 MNHEY and CDR2 SVGAGI. Trimming took 6 bases from V and 8 from J, leaving 14 bases between them. The length of the CDR3 is 14 residues. CDR3 loop: CASRAGGAYSPLHF. DNA for the CDR3: TGTGCCAGCAGAGCGGGGGGGGCCTATTCACCCCTCCACTTT.

The CDR3 sequence is CASSLETRDRETEAFF. CDR3 nucleotide sequence: TGCGCCAGCAGCCTCGAGACCCGGGACAGGGAGACTGAAGCTTTCTTT. The chain is built from TRBV5-1 and TRBJ1-1, with TRBD1 identical over 9 bases. Germline V lookup: CDR1 SGHRS, CDR2 YFSETQ. V gave up 4 bases and J gave up 5 bases; unmatched junction bases: 12. The CDR3 contains 16 residues.

The CDR3 region has the DNA TGTGCCAGCATTGGGGGACTAGCGGGGGGATACAATGAGCAGTTCTTC. This sequence encodes CASIGGLAGGYNEQFF. This chain uses TRBV2 with TRBJ2-1; 15 bases are a match to TRBD2. This CDR3 has 16 amino acids. Germline CDR1 SNHLY, CDR2 FYNNEI. The junction had 5 bases not matched to a gene; V was cut back by 7 bases and J by 4 bases.

The chain's CDR3 is CASSYMGGYEQYF. The CDR3 DNA sequence: TGTGCCAGCAGTTACATGGGGGGCTACGAGCAGTACTTC. This chain joins TRBV6-2 or TRBV6-3 and TRBJ2-7; D perhaps matches TRBD2 (6 bases). The CDR3 is made up of 13 amino acids. Germline V gene lookup returns CDR1 MNHEY and CDR2 SVGEGT. The V and J ends lost 2 bases and 3 bases respectively, with 8 bases between them.

The chain joins TRBV5-4 to TRBJ2-7, with unresolved D. This CDR3 is 11 amino acids long. CDR1 is SGHNT and CDR2 is YYREEE in the germline V gene (reference sequence). V shed 6 bases and J shed 6 bases, with 10 bases lying between them. The CDR3 sequence is CASTLSGEQYF. The CDR3 DNA is TGTGCCAGCACCCTCTCCGGCGAGCAGTACTTC.

The genes are TRBV4-1 and TRBJ1-1; 7 positions match TRBD1. From germline, CDR1 is MGHRA and CDR2 YSYEKL. There are 15 residues in the CDR3. Trimming removed 3 bases from V and 0 bases from J; junction bases left unmatched: 4. The CDR3 nucleotides are TGCGCCAGCAGCCACCGACAGGGAGTGAACACTGAAGCTTTCTTT. Translating it yields CASSHRQGVNTEAFF.

The chain recombines TRBV5-1 with TRBJ2-7; TRBD2 matches 14 bases. Germline CDR1 is SGHRS and CDR2 is YFSETQ. After removal of 0 bases from V and 7 bases from J, the junction contained 3 bases not matched to a gene. The CDR3 runs 15 residues. The CDR3 DNA is TGCGCCAGCAGCTTGGGACTAGCGGGGGGGCGTGAGCAGTACTTC. This translates into CASSLGLAGGREQYF. Complete variable domain (other parts from reference TRBV5-1 and TRBJ2-7): KAGVTQTPRYLIKTRGQQVTLSCSPISGHRSVSWYQQTPGQGLQFLFEYFSETQRNKGNFPGRFSGRQFSNSRSEMNVSTLELGDSALYLCASSLGLAGGREQYFGPGTRLTVT.

V is TRBV10-3 and J is TRBJ2-7, with 10 bases matching TRBD2. Trimming took 3 bases from V and 2 from J; bases not matched to a gene: 4. CDR1 ENHRY and CDR2 SYGVKD come from the germline V gene. The length of the CDR3 is 15 residues. The CDR3 DNA reads TGTGCCATCAGTGACCGGACTAGCGGTGCCTACGAGCAGTACTTC. It yields the protein CAISDRTSGAYEQYF.

The chain couples TRBV11-3 to TRBJ2-1; 8 bases are shared with TRBD2. Germline-derived CDR1 and CDR2 are SGHNT and YENEEA. The CDR3 has 15 amino acids. The V gene end was trimmed by 5 bases and the J gene end by 6 bases; junction bases not matched to a gene: 9. CDR3 in DNA: TGTGCCAGCAGCCGTAGCCGGGGGGGCCTCAATGAGCAGTTCTTC. Translation: CASSRSRGGLNEQFF.